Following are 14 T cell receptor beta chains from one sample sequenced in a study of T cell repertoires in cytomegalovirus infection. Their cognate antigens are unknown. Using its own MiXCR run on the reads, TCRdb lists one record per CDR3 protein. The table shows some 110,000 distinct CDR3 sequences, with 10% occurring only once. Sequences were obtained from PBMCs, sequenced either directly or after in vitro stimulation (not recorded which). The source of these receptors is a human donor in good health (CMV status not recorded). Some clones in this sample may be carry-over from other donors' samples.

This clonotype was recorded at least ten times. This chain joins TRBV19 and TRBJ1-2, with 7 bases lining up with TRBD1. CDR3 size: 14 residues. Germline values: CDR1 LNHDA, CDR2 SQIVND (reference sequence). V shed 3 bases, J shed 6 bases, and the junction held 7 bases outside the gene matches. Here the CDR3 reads CASSILQGRDGYTF. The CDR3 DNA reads TGTGCCAGTAGTATTTTACAGGGGCGCGATGGCTACACCTTC.

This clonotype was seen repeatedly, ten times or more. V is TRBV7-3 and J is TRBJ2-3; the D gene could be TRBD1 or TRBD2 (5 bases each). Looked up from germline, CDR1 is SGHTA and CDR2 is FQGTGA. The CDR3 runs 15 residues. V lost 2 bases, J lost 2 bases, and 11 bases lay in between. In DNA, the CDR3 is TGTGCCAGCAGCTTATTGGGGACCAACACAGATACGCAGTATTTT. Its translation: CASSLLGTNTDTQYF. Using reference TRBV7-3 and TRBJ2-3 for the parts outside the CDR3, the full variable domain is GAGVSQTPSNKVTEKGKYVELRCDPISGHTALYWYRQSLGQGPEFLIYFQGTGAADDSGLPNDRFFAVRPEGSVSTLKIQRTERGDSAVYLCASSLLGTNTDTQYFGPGTRLTVL.

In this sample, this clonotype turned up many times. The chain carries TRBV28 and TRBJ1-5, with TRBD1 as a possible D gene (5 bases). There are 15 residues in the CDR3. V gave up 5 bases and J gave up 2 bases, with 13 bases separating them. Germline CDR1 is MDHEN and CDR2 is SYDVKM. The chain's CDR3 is CASSLAGGRNQPQHF. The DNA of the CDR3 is TGTGCCAGCAGTCTCGCGGGGGGACGCAATCAGCCCCAGCATTTT.

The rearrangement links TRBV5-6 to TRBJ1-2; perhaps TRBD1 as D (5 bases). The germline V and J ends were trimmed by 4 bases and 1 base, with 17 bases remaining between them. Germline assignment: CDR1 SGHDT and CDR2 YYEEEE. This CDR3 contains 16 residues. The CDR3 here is CASSRITGALNYGYTF. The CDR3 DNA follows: TGTGCCAGCAGCAGGATTACAGGAGCACTTAACTATGGCTACACCTTC.

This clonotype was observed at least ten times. The DNA of the CDR3 is TGTGCCAGCAGCGATCCCAAGGGGGCTAGTCAGCCCCAGCATTTT. As protein: CASSDPKGASQPQHF. The chain employs TRBV7-2 and TRBJ1-5, with 7 bases that match TRBD1. Trimming cost V 5 bases and J 6 bases; bases outside gene matches: 10. CDR3 length equals 15 residues. The V gene's germline CDR1 is SGHTA and CDR2 FQGNSA.

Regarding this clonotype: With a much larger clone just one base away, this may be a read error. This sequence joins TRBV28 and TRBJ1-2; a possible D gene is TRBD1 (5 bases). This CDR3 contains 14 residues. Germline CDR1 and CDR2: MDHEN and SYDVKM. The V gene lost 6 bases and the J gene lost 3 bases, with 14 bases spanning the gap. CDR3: CASRREAGHYGYTF. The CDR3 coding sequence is TGTGCCAGCAGACGCGAGGCAGGGCACTATGGCTACACCTTC.

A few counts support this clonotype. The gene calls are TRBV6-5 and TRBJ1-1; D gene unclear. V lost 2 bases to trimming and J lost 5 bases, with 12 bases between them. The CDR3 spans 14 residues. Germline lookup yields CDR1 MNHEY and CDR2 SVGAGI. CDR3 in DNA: TGTGCCAGCAGTTACGGACGGCGGGGTACTGAAGCTTTCTTT. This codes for CASSYGRRGTEAFF.

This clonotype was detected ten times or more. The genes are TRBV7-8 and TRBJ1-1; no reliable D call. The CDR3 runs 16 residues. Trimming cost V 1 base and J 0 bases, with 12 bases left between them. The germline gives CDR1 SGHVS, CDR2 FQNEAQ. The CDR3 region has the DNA TGTGCCAGCAGCTTAGAACAGCCGCGGTTGAACACTGAAGCTTTCTTT. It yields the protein CASSLEQPRLNTEAFF.

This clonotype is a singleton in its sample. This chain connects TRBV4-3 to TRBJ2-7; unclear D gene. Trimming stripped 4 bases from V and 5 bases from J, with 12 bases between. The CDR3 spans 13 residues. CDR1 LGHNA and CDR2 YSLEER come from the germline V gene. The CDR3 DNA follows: TGCGCCAGCAGCCGCGAGACGGTCCACGAGCAGTACTTC. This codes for CASSRETVHEQYF.

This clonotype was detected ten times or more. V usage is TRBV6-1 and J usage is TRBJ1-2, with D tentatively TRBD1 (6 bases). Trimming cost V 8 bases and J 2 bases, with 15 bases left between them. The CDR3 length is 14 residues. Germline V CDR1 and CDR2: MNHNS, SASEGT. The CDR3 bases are TGTGCCAGCCGAGAAGGGGGATCCAACTATGGCTACACCTTC. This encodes CASREGGSNYGYTF.

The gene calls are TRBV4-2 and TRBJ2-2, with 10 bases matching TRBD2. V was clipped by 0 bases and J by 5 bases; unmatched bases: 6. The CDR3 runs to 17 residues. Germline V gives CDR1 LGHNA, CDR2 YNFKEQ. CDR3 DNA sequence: TGTGCCAGCAGCCAAGATACCCTAGCGGGAGATACCGGGGAGCTGTTTTTT. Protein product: CASSQDTLAGDTGELFF.

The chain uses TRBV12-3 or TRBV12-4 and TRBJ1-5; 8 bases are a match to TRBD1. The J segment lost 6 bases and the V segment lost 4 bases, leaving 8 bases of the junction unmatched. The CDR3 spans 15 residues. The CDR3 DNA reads TGTGCCAGCAGTTGGGGTAGGCAGGGGGCTCAGCCCCAGCATTTT. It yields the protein CASSWGRQGAQPQHF.

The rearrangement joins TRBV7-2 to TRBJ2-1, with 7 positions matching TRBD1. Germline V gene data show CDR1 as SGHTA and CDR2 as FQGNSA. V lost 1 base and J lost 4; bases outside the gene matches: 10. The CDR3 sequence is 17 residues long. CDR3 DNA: TGTGCCAGCAGCTTAGTCGTCGACAGGGTCCATTACAATGAGCAGTTCTTC. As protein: CASSLVVDRVHYNEQFF.

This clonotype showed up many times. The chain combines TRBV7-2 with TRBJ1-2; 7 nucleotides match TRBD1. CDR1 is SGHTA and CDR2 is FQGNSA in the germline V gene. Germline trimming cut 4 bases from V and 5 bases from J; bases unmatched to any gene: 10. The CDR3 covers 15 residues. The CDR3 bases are TGTGCCAGCAGCTATACGGCCGGGACAGAGTATGGCTACACCTTC. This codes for CASSYTAGTEYGYTF.